Listed below are T cell receptor beta chains from one sample, sequenced in a study of T cell responses to AZD1222 COVID-19 vaccine. Some clones are missing from TCRdb's copy, which holds only in-frame ones; the method was immunoSEQ multiplex PCR. The sample records 90,000 to 120,000 clones, approximately 90% being singletons. This specimen was peripheral blood, taken on day 0 of AZD1222 vaccination. Receptor source: an adult in good health. Both conserved end residues are part of each CDR3. A D gene is named only where the DNA matches it firmly.

>TRBJ2-6|TRBV7-2|.
CASSLGPPVAGANVLTF
>TRBJ2-7|TRBV5-6|TRBD1
CASRGRQGWQYF
>TRBJ2-7|TRBV6-5|TRBD1
CASRGQGAPPHEQYF
>TRBJ2-2|TRBV28|.
CASSLGGTSTGELFF
>TRBJ2-2|TRBV6-5|.
CASREERETGELFF
>TRBJ1-5|TRBV14|.
CASSQQPDQPQHF
>TRBJ2-3|TRBV2|.
CARSRLAASTDTQYF
>TRBJ2-7|TRBV4-2|TRBD2
CASSHQVAGLHEQYF
>TRBJ2-1|TRBV5-1|.
CASTGADRSNEQFF
>TRBJ1-5|TRBV5-1|TRBD1
CASSWTGGDQPQHF
>TRBJ2-2|TRBV4-3|TRBD2
CASSEEGLADTGELFF
>TRBJ1-1|TRBV25-1|.
CASSEYLSNTEAFF
>TRBJ2-7|TRBV30|TRBD1
CAWGTGVVTYEQYF
>TRBJ1-5|TRBV19|.
CASSIGQNNQPQHF
>TRBJ2-7|TRBV27|.
CASSDALGRSFYEQYF
>TRBJ2-7|TRBV5-5|TRBD1
CASGQGPYEQYF
>TRBJ2-7|TRBV6-5|.
CASSYSITYEQYF
>TRBJ2-7|TRBV6-1|.
CASSERAGEPYEQYF
>TRBJ2-1|TRBV4-2|TRBD2
CASSQGSGGADEQFF
>TRBJ1-5|TRBV5-1|TRBD1
CASRLLPGTGEQPQHF
>TRBJ2-2|TRBV24-1|TRBD1
CATSRTGPISNAGELFF
>TRBJ2-2|TRBV15|.
CATSGPSGLNTGELFF
>TRBJ1-1|TRBV7-9|TRBD1
CASSIHTQGVVTEAFF
>TRBJ2-3|TRBV7-9|.
CASSFKGGDSDTQYF
>TRBJ2-7|TRBV9|.
CASSQGPKTSPYEQYF
>TRBJ2-7|TRBV18|.
CASSPGPAIYEQYF
>TRBJ1-1|TRBV7-2|.
CTVAVNTEAFF
>TRBJ2-7|TRBV3-1/TRBV3-2|.
CASSQVPAPHEQYF
>TRBJ2-7|TRBV5-6|TRBD2
CASNGGRAVEQYF
>TRBJ1-6|TRBV9|TRBD1
CASSALQGINSPLHF
>TRBJ2-2|TRBV4-3|TRBD2
CASSPRVLAGDTGELFF
>TRBJ2-1|TRBV9|TRBD1
CASSNAGTGGNEQFF
>TRBJ2-1|TRBV7-3|TRBD1
CASSLIGTGASYNEQFF
>TRBJ1-4|TRBV2|TRBD1
CASKGGRGLTNEKLFF
>TRBJ1-2|TRBV30|TRBD1
CAWSVLGGAGYGYTF
>TRBJ2-1|TRBV11-1|.
CASSYIGTYHEQFF
>TRBJ2-3|TRBV7-2|.
CASTPLGLALTRDTQYF
>TRBJ2-2|TRBV27|TRBD1
CASSLEGAHGTGELFF
>TRBJ1-5|TRBV19|TRBD1
CASSGTGGTQPQHF
>TRBJ2-5|TRBV9|.
CASSPGGETQYF
>TRBJ1-1|TRBV19|.
CASSIRTANTEAFF
>TRBJ2-7|TRBV7-2|TRBD1
CASSRGGQGSYEQYF
>TRBJ1-1|TRBV7-2|.
CASSVRVNTEAFF
>TRBJ1-1|TRBV7-3|.
CASSPSVNTEAFF
>TRBJ2-7|TRBV11-1|.
CASSHPLGGVREQYF
>TRBJ1-2|TRBV5-8|.
CASRTRQPSYGYTF
>TRBJ2-7|TRBV4-1|.
CASSQDLVASQVREQYF
>TRBJ2-7|TRBV18|TRBD1
CASSPLGTGEPYEQYF
>TRBJ1-5|TRBV4-2|.
CASSQDGENIQPQHF
>TRBJ1-2|TRBV18|.
CASSPSAGGPYGYTF
>TRBJ2-2|TRBV14|TRBD2
CASSQSTGTSTGELFF
>TRBJ2-5|TRBV6-6|TRBD2
CASSLNERGGLKTQYF
>TRBJ1-2|TRBV3-1/TRBV3-2|TRBD1
CASSQGQGYGYTF
>TRBJ2-3|TRBV7-3|.
CASSRDFTDTQYF
>TRBJ2-3|TRBV19|.
CASLAGNTDTQYF
>TRBJ2-7|TRBV30|.
CAWSRMTARKYF
>TRBJ2-2|TRBV7-2|.
CASRLGPPPGELFF
>TRBJ2-6|TRBV11-3|.
CASSPRGNSGANVLTF
>TRBJ2-1|TRBV15|TRBD1
CATSSPGTGGYNEQFF